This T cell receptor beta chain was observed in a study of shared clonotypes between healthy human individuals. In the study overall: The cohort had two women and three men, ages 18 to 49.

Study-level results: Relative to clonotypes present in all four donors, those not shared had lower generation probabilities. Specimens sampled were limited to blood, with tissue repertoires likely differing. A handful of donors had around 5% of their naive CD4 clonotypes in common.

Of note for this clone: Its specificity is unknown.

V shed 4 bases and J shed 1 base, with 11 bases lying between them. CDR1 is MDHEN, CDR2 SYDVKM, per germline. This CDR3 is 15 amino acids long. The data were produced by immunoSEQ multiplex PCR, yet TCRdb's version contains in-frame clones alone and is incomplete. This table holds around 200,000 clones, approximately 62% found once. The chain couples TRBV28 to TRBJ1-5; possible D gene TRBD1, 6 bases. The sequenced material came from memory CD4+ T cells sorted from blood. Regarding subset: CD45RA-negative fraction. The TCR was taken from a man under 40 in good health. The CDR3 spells CASSWIGQSNQPQHF. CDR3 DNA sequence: TGTGCCAGCAGTTGGATTGGACAGAGCAATCAGCCCCAGCATTTT.